The 13 T cell receptor beta chains listed next were all sequenced from one sample in a study of blood T cell repertoires in COVID-19. The method was immunoSEQ multiplex PCR; TCRdb's version includes in-frame clones alone and lacks a portion of them. The sample carries some 220,000 clones, more than 65% recorded once. The sequencing input was peripheral blood. The receptors shown here come from a woman aged 25-40 years who had recovered from COVID-19.

This chain links TRBV30 with TRBJ2-1; possible D gene TRBD1, 6 bases. The CDR3 contains 15 residues. Germline V CDR1 and CDR2: GTSNPN, SVGIG (reference sequence). With 3 bases removed from V and 2 bases from J, the gap between germline ends came to 14 bases. The CDR3 bases are TGTGCCTGGAGAATCGGTGGGGGCACCTACAATGAGCAGTTCTTC. Translated, it gives CAWRIGGGTYNEQFF.

Here the CDR3 reads CASSQEFRGPEQYF. Written as DNA, the CDR3 is TGTGCCAGCAGCCAAGAGTTTCGGGGTCCCGAGCAGTACTTC. The chain joins TRBV3-1 (or the pseudogene TRBV3-2) to TRBJ2-7; tentatively, D is TRBD2 (5 bases). Trimming shortened V by 0 bases and J by 6 bases, and 12 bases separated the two germline ends. The CDR3 runs to 14 residues. Germline-derived CDR1 and CDR2 are LGHDT and YNNKEL (reference sequence).

The gene calls are TRBV7-2 and TRBJ2-3; 12 positions match TRBD2. The CDR3 totals 18 residues. CDR1 and CDR2 (germline): SGHTA, FQGNSA. Trimming took 4 bases from V and 1 from J; bases not matched to a gene: 9. CDR3 sequence: CASSSPSGRGPGTDTQYF. The CDR3 DNA is TGTGCCAGCAGCTCTCCTAGCGGGAGGGGGCCTGGCACAGATACGCAGTATTTT.

This clone was seen just once. The chain uses TRBV19 and TRBJ2-5; maybe TRBD1 (5 bases). The V end lost 4 bases, the J end lost 5 bases, and 5 bases lay between the germline ends. Looked up from germline, CDR1 is LNHDA and CDR2 is SQIVND (reference sequence). This CDR3 region has 11 residues. The CDR3 loop reads CASSKGETQYF. The CDR3 coding sequence is TGTGCCAGTAGTAAGGGGGAGACCCAGTACTTC.

CDR3 DNA sequence: TGTGCCAGCAGCTTATCCCGAGGTACCGACGAGCAGTACTTC. Translating it yields CASSLSRGTDEQYF. The chain links TRBV5-4 to TRBJ2-7; no clear D gene. This CDR3 is built from 14 residues. Trimming removed 2 bases from V and 5 bases from J, with 14 bases in between. The germline gives CDR1 SGHNT, CDR2 YYREEE (reference sequence).

The chain combines TRBV5-6 with TRBJ2-7; 8 bases map to TRBD2. Trimming cost V 0 bases and J 3 bases; bases outside gene matches: 5. This CDR3 region has 15 residues. CDR1 is SGHDT and CDR2 is YYEEEE in the germline V gene. CDR3 coding DNA: TGTGCCAGCAGCTTGGACCCCGGGACTAGCTACGAGCAGTACTTC. It specifies CASSLDPGTSYEQYF.

V usage is TRBV7-9 and J usage is TRBJ2-5, with TRBD2 matching 9 bases. The CDR3 runs to 19 residues. The J segment lost 4 bases and the V segment lost 1 base, leaving 16 bases of the junction unmatched. From germline, CDR1 is SEHNR and CDR2 FQNEAQ (reference sequence). In DNA, the CDR3 is TGTGCCAGCAGCTTAGTAAATCTAGCGGGACCCCCTGGGGGAGAGACCCAGTACTTC. This encodes CASSLVNLAGPPGGETQYF.

V and J are TRBV5-1 and TRBJ1-1, with D possibly TRBD1 on 5 matching bases. The germline gives CDR1 SGHRS, CDR2 YFSETQ. The CDR3 contains 12 residues. V gave up 4 bases and J gave up 1 base, with 5 bases separating them. For the CDR3, the DNA is TGCGCCAGCAGCACAGGGAACACTGAAGCTTTCTTT. The encoded protein is CASSTGNTEAFF.

The J gene is TRBJ1-2, the V gene TRBV7-3; TRBD1 is a possible D gene (6 bases). Trimming left V 5 bases short and J 8 bases short, with 15 bases between. This CDR3 is 13 amino acids long. CDR1 is SGHTA and CDR2 is FQGTGA in the germline V gene. In DNA form, the CDR3 reads TGTGCCAGCAGCAGCGGCCCCACAGGGGGCTACACCTTC. Encoded protein: CASSSGPTGGYTF.

With regard to this clone: A read error may explain this, as a much larger clone is one base away. This chain joins TRBV7-3 and TRBJ2-2; D not certain. Trimming removed 4 bases from V and 4 bases from J, with 4 bases in between. Germline lookup yields CDR1 SGHTA and CDR2 FQGTGA. CDR3 size: 12 residues. CDR3 coding DNA: TGTGCCAGCAGCTCCGGCACCGGGGAGCTGTTTTTT. This codes for CASSSGTGELFF.

This CDR3 is CASSRGNTEAFF. In DNA, the CDR3 is TGTGCCAGCAGTAGGGGGAACACTGAAGCTTTCTTT. The chain has TRBV5-4 and TRBJ1-1, with D tentatively TRBD1 (5 bases). The germline V gene encodes CDR1 SGHNT and CDR2 YYREEE (reference sequence). V dropped 5 bases and J dropped 1 base, with 6 bases sitting between them. CDR3 length equals 12 residues.

The genes are TRBV30 and TRBJ1-6; 7 bases match TRBD1. The CDR3 covers 15 residues. CDR1 and CDR2 (germline): GTSNPN, SVGIG (reference sequence). CDR3 region: CASGTASSYNSPLHF. CDR3 in DNA: TGTGCTTCCGGGACAGCTAGCTCCTATAATTCACCCCTCCACTTT. The full variable domain, its missing parts supplied by reference TRBV30 and TRBJ1-6, is SQTIHQWPATLVQPVGSPLSLECTVEGTSNPNLYWYRQAAGRGLQLLFYSVGIGQISSEVPQNLSASRPQDRQFILSSKKLLLSDSGFYLCASGTASSYNSPLHFGNGTRLTVT.

The CDR3 loop is CASSQDRDRGRSGANVLTF. The CDR3 DNA follows: TGCGCCAGCAGCCAAGATAGGGACAGGGGCCGCTCTGGGGCCAACGTCCTGACTTTC. The V gene is TRBV4-1, the J gene TRBJ2-6; TRBD1 agrees at 10 bases. Germline assignment: CDR1 MGHRA and CDR2 YSYEKL. CDR3 length equals 19 residues. After removal of 0 bases from V and 0 bases from J, the junction contained 5 bases not matched to a gene.